What follows are 13 T cell receptor beta chains derived from one specimen sequenced in a study of T cells in Graves' hyperthyroidism and ophthalmopathy. RNA transcripts yielded amplified TCR beta CDR3 regions. Primed by the HTBI set, a first-round RT-PCR was run on the TCR CDR3. A single record per CDR3 protein comes from TCRdb applying MiXCR to the multiplex PCR reads. The table shows under 550,000 distinct CDR3 sequences, with just under 20% occurring only once. Sequenced: blood. The receptor source for this set is a man aged 40-55 years with Graves' ophthalmopathy.

This clonotype has a count of ten or more. The chain is built from TRBV6-5 and TRBJ1-2; D possibly corresponds to TRBD1 (6 bases). Between the trimmed V and J ends, which lost 6 bases and 2 bases, there was a span of 10 bases. Per the germline V gene, CDR1 is MNHEY and CDR2 is SVGAGI. The CDR3 runs to 13 residues. The CDR3 nucleotides read TGTGCCAGCAGAAGACAGGAAAACTATGGCTACACCTTC. As protein: CASRRQENYGYTF.

The chain employs TRBV11-2 and TRBJ1-4; maybe TRBD1 (5 bases). V gave up 5 bases and J gave up 2 bases, with 15 bases separating them. This CDR3 spans 16 amino acids. CDR1 is SGHAT and CDR2 is FQNNGV in the germline V gene. The CDR3 is CASSPTIEGTNEKLFF. The DNA of the CDR3 is TGTGCCAGCAGCCCTACCATAGAGGGGACTAATGAAAAACTGTTTTTT.

There are a few counts of this clonotype. This chain uses TRBV7-6 with TRBJ1-2; D is perhaps TRBD1 (5 bases). Trimming took off 0 bases at V and 9 bases at J, with 8 bases between the two ends. The CDR3 loop spans 12 amino acids. Germline V gene data show CDR1 as SGHVS and CDR2 as FNYEAQ. Here the CDR3 DNA reads TGTGCCAGCAGCTTAGCAGGGGATAGCTACACCTTC. Protein sequence: CASSLAGDSYTF.

The chain joins TRBV7-2 to TRBJ2-1; D ambiguous. Germline loops: CDR1 SGHTA, CDR2 FQGNSA. V lost 3 bases, J lost 9 bases, and 9 bases lay in between. The CDR3 totals 12 residues. CDR3: CASSFTLSEQFF. Here the CDR3 DNA reads TGTGCCAGCAGCTTCACCCTCAGTGAGCAGTTCTTC.

This clonotype was seen at least ten times. The chain carries TRBV7-3 and TRBJ1-6; D is unresolved. Germline V CDR1 and CDR2: SGHTA, FQGTGA. Trimming took off 3 bases at V and 9 bases at J, with 12 bases between the two ends. The CDR3 totals 14 residues. CDR3 sequence: CASSLGSWGSPLHF. CDR3 nucleotides: TGTGCCAGCAGCTTGGGATCTTGGGGTTCACCCCTCCACTTT. Variable domain in full (rest from reference TRBV7-3 and TRBJ1-6): GAGVSQTPSNKVTEKGKYVELRCDPISGHTALYWYRQSLGQGPEFLIYFQGTGAADDSGLPNDRFFAVRPEGSVSTLKIQRTERGDSAVYLCASSLGSWGSPLHFGNGTRLTVT.

This clonotype was recorded a few times. The chain combines TRBV5-1 with TRBJ1-1, with D possibly being TRBD1 (5 bases). The V and J ends lost 3 bases and 3 bases respectively, with 12 bases between them. Germline CDR1 is SGHRS and CDR2 is YFSETQ. The CDR3 has 14 amino acids. DNA for the CDR3: TGCGCCAGCAGCTCAAGGACATCGGACACTGAAGCTTTCTTT. This codes for CASSSRTSDTEAFF. Full variable domain (missing parts from reference TRBV5-1 and TRBJ1-1): KAGVTQTPRYLIKTRGQQVTLSCSPISGHRSVSWYQQTPGQGLQFLFEYFSETQRNKGNFPGRFSGRQFSNSRSEMNVSTLELGDSALYLCASSSRTSDTEAFFGQGTRLTVV.

This clonotype was found many times. The chain is built from TRBV6-1 and TRBJ2-7; either TRBD1 or TRBD2 may fit D (5 bases each). Trimming removed 5 bases from V and 2 bases from J, with 10 bases in between. The CDR3 is 13 amino acids. Germline V CDR1 and CDR2: MNHNS, SASEGT. CDR3 sequence: CASSWDGTYEQYF. In DNA form, the CDR3 reads TGTGCCAGCAGTTGGGACGGGACCTACGAGCAGTACTTC.

This clonotype was counted a few times. This chain joins TRBV20-1 and TRBJ2-7; the D is unclear. The CDR3 is 13 amino acids. V was cut by 3 bases and J by 3 bases, with 12 bases left in between. From germline, CDR1 is DFQATT and CDR2 SNEGSKA (reference sequence). The chain's CDR3 is CSASLARYYEQYF. In DNA, the CDR3 is TGCAGTGCTAGTTTGGCCAGATACTACGAGCAGTACTTC.

The chain links TRBV2 to TRBJ1-2; a weak D match, TRBD1 (6 bases). Germline V gene sequence: CDR1 SNHLY, CDR2 FYNNEI. The V end lost 7 bases, the J end lost 4 bases, and 13 bases lay between the germline ends. CDR3 length equals 13 residues. The CDR3 DNA sequence: TGTGCCAGCACCCCCGTGGACAGCTATGGCTACACCTTC. It specifies CASTPVDSYGYTF.

This clonotype showed up many times. The chain carries TRBV6-2 or TRBV6-3 and TRBJ2-7; 8 bases agree with TRBD2. Germline V CDR1 and CDR2: MNHEY, SVGEGT. The CDR3 consists of 12 residues. V shed 7 bases, J shed 5 bases, and the junction held 4 bases outside the gene matches. CDR3 DNA: TGTGCCAGCAAGGAGCGGGAGAACGAGCAGTACTTC. This sequence encodes CASKERENEQYF.

This clonotype has more than one count but fewer than ten. The chain links TRBV6-2 or TRBV6-3 to TRBJ2-1; TRBD1 or TRBD2 may be the D gene (5 bases each). CDR1 MNHEY and CDR2 SVGEGT come from the germline V gene. Trimming pared 6 bases from V and 5 bases from J, leaving 17 bases between. This CDR3 comprises 15 residues. The CDR3 region is CASRPTGTGHNEQFF. For the CDR3, the DNA is TGTGCCAGCAGGCCTACCGGGACGGGTCACAATGAGCAGTTCTTC.

This clonotype was observed a few times. The CDR3 region has the DNA TGTGCCAGCGCTGGGTTGGGGAATCAGCCCCAGCATTTT. Amino acids: CASAGLGNQPQHF. The J gene is TRBJ1-5, the V gene TRBV6-2 or TRBV6-3, with unresolved D. The CDR3 is 13 residues long. Trimming removed 8 bases at V and 4 bases at J, with 12 bases between. From germline, CDR1 is MNHEY and CDR2 SVGEGT.

V and J are TRBV11-2 and TRBJ2-1; D unresolved. Germline values: CDR1 SGHAT, CDR2 FQNNGV. The CDR3 is 11 amino acids. Trimming removed 5 bases at V and 10 bases at J, with 9 bases between. The CDR3 reads CASSELREQFF. CDR3 coding DNA: TGTGCCAGCAGCGAACTTAGGGAGCAGTTCTTC. Supplemented by reference TRBV11-2 and TRBJ2-1, the full variable domain reads EAGVAQSPRYKIIEKRQSVAFWCNPISGHATLYWYQQILGQGPKLLIQFQNNGVVDDSQLPKDRFSAERLKGVDSTLKIQPAKLEDSAVYLCASSELREQFFGPGTRLTVL.